Listed here are 14 T cell receptor beta chains from one sample, sequenced in a study of CD8 T cells in ankylosing spondylitis. MiXCR, run by TCRdb on the 5' RACE reads, gives a single entry per CDR3 protein. The sample has roughly 230,000 distinct CDR3 sequences, under 8.5% seen once. The sequencing sample was made of blood, either unsorted or a sorted T cell fraction (not recorded which). These receptors all stem from a female donor with ankylosing spondylitis or in good health (not recorded which).

This clonotype came up many times. V is TRBV28 and J is TRBJ2-3; D is unclear. Per germline, CDR1 MDHEN and CDR2 SYDVKM. The CDR3 extends over 12 amino acids. The germline V and J ends were trimmed by 6 bases and 3 bases, with 7 bases remaining between them. The CDR3 DNA reads TGTGCCAGCAGCTCTCAGACAGATACGCAGTATTTT. It encodes CASSSQTDTQYF.

The DNA for the CDR3 is TGCGCCAGCAGCCAGTGGTTTCCCGGGACTAGCCAGTACTTC. This encodes CASSQWFPGTSQYF. This rearrangement joins TRBV4-1 to TRBJ2-4; 9 nucleotides match TRBD2. The CDR3 runs 14 residues. Germline-derived CDR1 and CDR2 are MGHRA and YSYEKL. V was pared by 3 bases and J by 13 bases, with 10 bases of the junction left unmatched.

This clonotype was observed at least ten times. The V and J genes are TRBV29-1 and TRBJ2-1; 7 bases match TRBD2. V trimming: 7 bases; J trimming: 3 bases; junction bases outside the gene matches: 9. The CDR3 extends over 14 amino acids. Germline CDR1 and CDR2: SQVTM and ANQGSEA. The CDR3 bases are TGCAGCGGCCGCCTCGGCGGGAGCTACAATGAGCAGTTCTTC. As protein: CSGRLGGSYNEQFF.

For this clonotype: Germline is not matched at one junction end, which may reflect a read error. The rearrangement links TRBV5-1 to TRBJ2-5, with 8 bases identical to TRBD2. Looked up from germline, CDR1 is SGHRS and CDR2 is YFSETQ. This CDR3 contains 14 residues. The CDR3 here is CASSSGGVQATQYF. CDR3 DNA sequence: TGTGCCAGCAGCTCGGGAGGGGTTCAAGCGACCCAGTACTTC. Full variable domain (outside the CDR3, taken from reference TRBV5-1 and TRBJ2-5): KAGVTQTPRYLIKTRGQQVTLSCSPISGHRSVSWYQQTPGQGLQFLFEYFSETQRNKGNFPGRFSGRQFSNSRSEMNVSTLELGDSALYLCASSSGGVQATQYFGPGTRLLVL.

This clonotype was seen ten or more times. The genes are TRBV12-3 or TRBV12-4 and TRBJ1-2; TRBD1 is a possible D gene (5 bases). The CDR3 covers 13 residues. The ends were cut back, 10 bases at V and 5 bases at J, with 17 bases in the middle. The CDR3 DNA is TGTGCCACCTACTCCCAGGGCGGTTATGGCTACACCTTC. It specifies CATYSQGGYGYTF.

This clonotype showed up many times. This chain connects TRBV28 to TRBJ1-3, with D possibly matching TRBD1 (6 bases). Germline loops: CDR1 MDHEN, CDR2 SYDVKM. Trimming cost V 4 bases and J 0 bases, with 16 bases left between them. The CDR3 sequence is 17 residues long. CDR3 protein: CASSYTQGPLSGNTIYF. The DNA of the CDR3 is TGTGCCAGCAGTTACACCCAGGGGCCACTCTCTGGAAACACCATATATTTT.

This clonotype was seen ten or more times. The chain employs TRBV4-3 and TRBJ2-3, with TRBD2 matching over 11 bases. V lost 1 base, J lost 10 bases, and 7 bases stayed unmatched. This CDR3 region has 15 residues. The germline V gene encodes CDR1 LGHNA and CDR2 YSLEER. The CDR3 region is CASSQVASGRFAQYF. The CDR3 DNA is TGCGCCAGCAGCCAAGTGGCTAGCGGGAGGTTTGCGCAGTATTTT.

This clonotype was counted many times. The chain uses TRBV20-1 and TRBJ2-3; 15 bases fit TRBD2. The CDR3 has 14 residues. Germline V gene data show CDR1 as DFQATT and CDR2 as SNEGSKA (reference sequence). V shed 5 bases, J shed 5 bases, and the junction held 2 bases outside the gene matches. Here the CDR3 DNA reads TGCAGTGCTCCGGGACTAGCGGGAGGAGATACGCAGTATTTT. This codes for CSAPGLAGGDTQYF.

This clonotype has only a few counts. The chain has TRBV3-1 and TRBJ2-1, with 7 bases matching TRBD2. The CDR3 consists of 17 residues. Germline values: CDR1 LGHDT, CDR2 YNNKEL (reference sequence). The V and J ends lost 4 bases and 4 bases, in that order; junction bases with no gene match: 13. The CDR3 loop reads CASSLSLSAGAYNEQFF. The DNA for the CDR3 is TGTGCCAGCAGCCTATCCCTCAGCGCGGGAGCTTACAATGAGCAGTTCTTC.

This clonotype has a count of ten or more. CDR3 sequence: CASSIFRDRRGLMNTEAFF. As DNA, the CDR3 is TGTGCCAGTAGTATTTTTAGGGACCGGCGAGGCCTAATGAACACTGAAGCTTTCTTT. The chain employs TRBV19 and TRBJ1-1; tentatively, D is TRBD1 (5 bases). Per the germline V gene, CDR1 is LNHDA and CDR2 is SQIVND (reference sequence). CDR3 length equals 19 residues. The V end was cut by 3 bases, the J end by 0 bases, with 23 bases between.

This clonotype appeared many times. This sequence joins TRBV20-1 and TRBJ2-7; D is unresolved. CDR3 length: 12 residues. V was clipped by 1 base and J by 3 bases, with 7 bases between them. Germline loops: CDR1 DFQATT, CDR2 SNEGSKA (reference sequence). The CDR3 coding sequence is TGCAGTGCTAGAGTCGGAGACTACGAGCAGTACTTC. It codes for CSARVGDYEQYF.

In this sample, this clonotype turned up many times. The chain uses TRBV10-3 and TRBJ1-2; unclear D gene. Trimming took off 2 bases at V and 5 bases at J, with 9 bases between the two ends. Germline lookup yields CDR1 ENHRY and CDR2 SYGVKD. The CDR3 covers 13 residues. The CDR3 DNA follows: TGTGCCATCAGTGAGCAGGTTTGGTATGGCTACACCTTC. It encodes CAISEQVWYGYTF.

This clonotype was picked up many times. This rearrangement joins TRBV4-2 to TRBJ1-6, with a weak D call TRBD1 (5 bases). The V gene's germline CDR1 is LGHNA and CDR2 YNFKEQ. The CDR3 is made up of 14 amino acids. V lost 1 base to trimming and J lost 7 bases, with 8 bases between them. CDR3 residues: CASSQVRENSPLHF. CDR3 coding DNA: TGTGCCAGCAGCCAAGTCAGGGAGAATTCACCCCTCCACTTT.

Ten or more counts support this clonotype. CDR3 sequence: CASSLDGSGGELFF. DNA for the CDR3: TGCGCCAGCAGCTTGGACGGGAGCGGCGGGGAGCTGTTTTTT. The genes are TRBV5-1 and TRBJ2-2, with a possible D match to TRBD2 (6 bases). Germline V gene data show CDR1 as SGHRS and CDR2 as YFSETQ. The CDR3 loop spans 14 amino acids. V was shortened by 0 bases and J by 7 bases, with 10 bases between the two germline ends.